The rows below give T cell receptor beta chains drawn from one sample of a study of CD8 T cell repertoires and HIV-1 epitope variants. TCRdb keeps only in-frame clones here, not all; method: immunoSEQ multiplex PCR. This sample yields approximately 5,000 clones, of which roughly 62% are seen a single time; more than 35% belongs to the top ten. These receptors are not linked to any known antigen. The sequenced material came from cultured CD8+ T cells derived from PBMCs. The receptors were sampled from a male donor with HIV. CDR3s include the opening cysteine and the closing phenylalanine or tryptophan. The D gene is left open where the match is weak. Size tells how often a clone was seen (once, few, many) or the class of an expanded clone, and some rows leave it out.

NA	NA	TRBV7-9	TRBJ1-1	CASSSLSSGTEAFF	TGTGCCAGCAGCTCTCTAAGTTCGGGGACTGAAGCTTTCTTT
NA	once	TRBV4-3	TRBJ2-7	CASSQDGGRVMNEQYF	TGCGCCAGCAGCCAAGATGGTGGCAGGGTGATGAACGAGCAGTACTTC
TRBD2	few	TRBV5-6	TRBJ2-5	CASSFLAGGQETQYF	TGTGCCAGCAGCTTTCTAGCGGGAGGCCAAGAGACCCAGTACTTC
TRBD2	NA	TRBV7-2	TRBJ2-5	CASSLGLAEQETQYF	TGTGCCAGCAGCTTAGGACTAGCGGAACAAGAGACCCAGTACTTC
NA	few	TRBV27	TRBJ2-7	CASSPEGRLSYEQYF	TGTGCCAGCAGCCCAGAAGGCAGGCTGTCCTACGAGCAGTACTTC
NA	NA	TRBV27	TRBJ2-3	CASGGGSTDTQYF	TGTGCCAGTGGGGGTGGCAGCACAGATACGCAGTATTTT
NA	NA	TRBV4-1	TRBJ1-5	CASSQVIDLGGSNQPQHF	TGCGCCAGCAGCCAAGTTATCGACCTAGGCGGGAGCAATCAGCCCCAGCATTTT
NA	few	TRBV6-5	TRBJ1-2	CASRPRTDYGYTF	TGTGCCAGCAGACCGCGGACGGACTATGGCTACACCTTC
NA	NA	TRBV7-8	TRBJ2-7	CASSFFSHIPFLEQYF	TGTGCCAGCAGCTTTTTTTCCCACATACCTTTCTTGGAGCAGTACTTC
TRBD1	few	TRBV19	TRBJ2-7	CASSPRTGSYEQYF	TGTGCCAGTAGTCCAAGGACAGGCTCCTACGAGCAGTACTTC
TRBD1	NA	TRBV7-9	TRBJ2-7	CASSSRDSRSYEQYF	TGTGCCAGCAGCTCTCGGGACAGCCGGTCCTACGAGCAGTACTTC
NA	NA	TRBV7-9	TRBJ2-4	CASSLAFGRTGDLNIQYF	TGTGCCAGCAGCTTAGCCTTCGGACGGACCGGCGATTTAAACATTCAGTACTTC
NA	NA	TRBV7-2	TRBJ2-7	CASSLLGLERFYEQYF	TGTGCCAGCAGCTTATTAGGTTTGGAAAGGTTCTACGAGCAGTACTTC
NA	once	TRBV19	TRBJ1-1	CASSIDRTPEAFF	TGTGCCAGTAGTATAGACCGGACACCTGAAGCTTTCTTT
TRBD1	NA	TRBV4-3	TRBJ2-2	CASSGTGVTGELFF	TGCGCCAGCTCCGGGACAGGGGTTACCGGGGAGCTGTTTTTT
NA	NA	TRBV5-6	TRBJ2-3	CASSPTRDNTDTQYF	TGTGCCAGCAGCCCAACCCGGGACAACACAGATACGCAGTATTTT
TRBD1	NA	TRBV6-5	TRBJ1-2	CASSYGMTGGLYGYTF	TGTGCCAGCAGTTATGGGATGACAGGGGGCCTCTATGGCTACACCTTC
NA	NA	TRBV4-3	TRBJ1-2	CASSQDRDYGYTF	TGCGCCAGCAGCCAAGATAGGGACTATGGCTACACCTTC
TRBD2	NA	TRBV6-6	TRBJ2-5	CASSPTPRGETQYF	TGTGCCAGCAGTCCGACTCCGCGGGGGGAGACCCAGTACTTC
NA	NA	TRBV6-1	TRBJ2-2	CASSEPTLPGELFF	TGTGCCAGCAGTGAACCCACTCTCCCCGGGGAGCTGTTTTTT
NA	NA	TRBV28	TRBJ2-3	CASRYTDTQYF	TGTGCCAGCAGGTACACAGATACGCAGTATTTT
NA	once	TRBV11-2	TRBJ1-4	CASSLDIGVEKLFF	TGTGCCAGCAGCTTAGATATAGGGGTGGAAAAACTGTTTTTT
TRBD1	NA	TRBV6-5	TRBJ2-1	CASSLSQGISYNEQFF	TGTGCCAGCAGTTTATCACAGGGGATATCCTACAATGAGCAGTTCTTC
NA	NA	TRBV7-9	TRBJ2-3	CASSSIRDGTDTQYF	TGTGCCAGCAGCAGTATTCGGGACGGCACAGATACGCAGTATTTT
TRBD2	NA	TRBV13	TRBJ2-3	CASTSGLAGGPDTQYF	TGTGCCAGCACATCTGGACTAGCGGGAGGGCCGGATACGCAGTATTTT
TRBD2	NA	TRBV7-7	TRBJ2-1	CASSLAGPSGRTSKQEEQFF	TGTGCTAGCAGCTTAGCGGGGCCTAGCGGGAGGACCTCCAAGCAGGAAGAGCAGTTCTTC
TRBD1	once	TRBV6-5	TRBJ2-7	CASSLVRDSYEQYF	TGTGCCAGCAGCCTCGTGAGGGACAGCTACGAGCAGTACTTC
NA	NA	TRBV5-6	TRBJ1-1	CASSWALNTEAFF	TGTGCCAGCAGCTGGGCTTTGAACACTGAAGCTTTCTTT
TRBD1	few	TRBV6-5	TRBJ1-5	CASRSGQGKQPQHF	TGTGCCAGCAGATCCGGACAGGGAAAACAGCCCCAGCATTTT
TRBD1	NA	TRBV13	TRBJ1-1	CASSVGTGNTEAFF	TGTGCCAGCAGCGTAGGGACAGGGAACACTGAAGCTTTCTTT
TRBD2	NA	TRBV19	TRBJ2-3	CASSITSGTDTQYF	TGTGCCAGTAGTATAACTAGCGGCACAGATACGCAGTATTTT
NA	few	TRBV28	TRBJ1-1	CASSPAVEAFF	TGTGCCAGCAGTCCCGCAGTTGAAGCTTTCTTT
NA	NA	TRBV19	TRBJ2-6	CASSANWTNHKSGQLLTF	TGTGCCAGTAGTGCGAATTGGACAAATCACAAGTCGGGCCAACTCCTGACTTTC
NA	NA	TRBV2	TRBJ1-3	CASSETGSHGNTIYF	TGTGCCAGCAGTGAAACAGGGTCTCATGGAAACACCATATATTTT
TRBD2	NA	TRBV7-8	TRBJ2-4	CASRELAGGENIQYF	TGTGCCAGCAGGGAGCTAGCGGGGGGAGAAAACATTCAGTACTTC
NA	once	TRBV7-9	TRBJ2-7	CASSPELASYEQYF	TGTGCCAGCAGCCCAGAACTAGCCTCCTACGAGCAGTACTTC
TRBD2	NA	TRBV29-1	TRBJ2-2	CSAWTSGGADGELFF	TGCAGCGCCTGGACTAGCGGGGGGGCGGACGGGGAGCTGTTTTTT
NA	NA	TRBV19	TRBJ1-1	CASSPLPREKAFF	TGTGCCAGTAGTCCCCTCCCCAGGGAGAAGGCTTTCTTT
TRBD2	NA	TRBV11-1	TRBJ2-5	CASSPASGSETQYF	TGTGCCAGCAGCCCTGCTAGCGGGAGTGAGACCCAGTACTTC
NA	few	TRBV28	TRBJ2-5	CASSSVDRDQETQYF	TGTGCCAGCAGTTCCGTCGACCGAGACCAAGAGACCCAGTACTTC
TRBD1	NA	TRBV5-1	TRBJ2-2	CASSPPGQGTGELFF	TGCGCCAGCAGCCCGCCGGGACAGGGAACCGGGGAGCTGTTTTTT
NA	NA	TRBV28	TRBJ1-1	CASSFRGWGTEAFF	TGTGCCAGCAGTTTTCGGGGATGGGGCACTGAAGCTTTCTTT
NA	NA	TRBV5-4	TRBJ1-1	CASSLSGANTEAFF	TGTGCCAGCAGCTTGTCAGGGGCGAACACTGAAGCTTTCTTT
NA	NA	TRBV7-8	TRBJ2-1	CASSLESGTYNEQFF	TGTGCCAGCAGCTTAGAGAGCGGTACTTACAATGAGCAGTTCTTC
TRBD1	NA	TRBV15	TRBJ1-5	CATSNSGQGNQPQHF	TGTGCCACCAGCAATTCCGGACAGGGCAATCAGCCCCAGCATTTT
NA	NA	TRBV6-6	TRBJ2-1	CASSRPYNEQFF	TGTGCCAGCAGCCGACCCTACAATGAGCAGTTCTTC
NA	NA	TRBV5-3	TRBJ2-5	CASSSAGIDQETQYF	TGTGCCAGCAGCTCCGCCGGGATAGATCAAGAGACCCAGTACTTC
NA	NA	TRBV5-1	TRBJ2-7	CASSLDSGEQYF	TGCGCCAGCAGCTTGGACAGTGGCGAGCAGTACTTC